This T cell receptor (beta chain) was sequenced during a study of cytomegalovirus exposure and HLA in healthy donors (dated by TCRdb to about 2017). Study-level background: In an earlier analysis of roughly 500 of the donors, around 300 Gb of sequence data and 90 million to 120 million unique TCR beta sequences from about 179 million T cells were reported. Four to six DR-DQ haplotypes were handled as single units for association and clustering, since linkage in the cohort was strong. To predict cytomegalovirus infection status, the study brought together high-throughput TCR immunosequencing, statistical association of individual TCRs with disease status, and machine learning. Typing coverage differed by locus: A, B, C, DRB1 and DQB1 were typed in about 629-630 donors, DQA1 in roughly 500, DPA1 in 600 to 610, and DPB1 in 400 to 480. Genome-wide SNP genotypes for about 55% of the roughly 670 donors were used in a later genetic analysis, which treated that subset as a discovery cohort. Donor age, sex, ethnicity and CMV serostatus were compiled together with the repertoire data. HLA typing covered class I and class II loci at four-digit resolution. On average, roughly 250,000 unique TCR beta nucleotide sequences were sequenced per donor among about 400 genotyped donors of the cohort, with 15% to 20% of those sequences being non-productive. Rather than drawing on any new phenotypic data, the later analysis identified candidate immune exposures from TCR beta sequences and the way those sequences occurred across donors. In addition to the first cohort of several hundred subjects, a separate validation cohort of approximately 130 different subjects was used. In an earlier analysis of 500 to 650 of the donors, high-throughput TCR beta sequencing was used to judge whether each TCR beta V gene segment behaved as functional or pseudogenic. A later analysis re-examined previously published TCR beta repertoires from 500 to 700 donors and added high-resolution HLA genotyping to investigate patterns of TCR occurrence. An early release covering around 630 HLA-typed donors comprised 250 to 350 gigabases of sequencing data and tens of millions of unique TCR sequences. Of the roughly 410 genotyped donors, over 80% were placed in the genetic ancestry cluster associated with self-reported Caucasian donors. All discovery cohort repertoires had been generated using a single sequencing platform. The study profiled the T cell repertoires of under 700 subjects by immunosequencing and related them to cytomegalovirus serostatus. The study aimed to test whether signatures of past pathogen exposure could be identified by cataloging public T cell receptors. Broad study findings and their caveats: Cytomegalovirus status was reported to be diagnosed by the classifier with high specificity and sensitivity in both the original and validation cohorts. Presence/absence analyses assumed roughly uniform sequencing depth across donors, an assumption that may not hold. Because HLA typing was unavailable for some donors at each locus, only the typed subset was used in association tests. The authors suggested that the approach could potentially be generalized to other disease states and immunological phenotypes. This cohort had only TCR beta chains sequenced, and the lack of alpha or paired-chain data limited which features could be detected. In a later analysis, several top co-occurrence clusters were reported to appear linked to parvovirus B19, influenza, CMV and Epstein-Barr virus. In vitro tests confirmed that a few of the cytomegalovirus-associated TCR beta chains recognize cytomegalovirus antigens. The sequencing pipeline was judged likely to have produced a cluster of highly shared sequence variants as a technical artifact. Strong co-occurrence of HLA alleles, especially DR and DQ, made assigning TCR associations to individual alleles difficult. In a later analysis, some 17,000 TCR beta sequences were associated with specific HLA alleles at a false discovery rate of 0.05. While some public TCRs were present in many individuals, most TCR sequences turned up only very rarely across donors. Correlated functional status among segregating V segments might be attributable to linkage disequilibrium, but an unknown experimental factor could not be ruled out. In the study, around 150 TCR beta chains were listed as associated with cytomegalovirus. In a later analysis, HLA-associated TCR beta chains were found to be more clonally expanded and to have lower generation probabilities than equally common non-associated chains. In an earlier analysis of 587 of the donors, most TCR beta V segments appeared in productive rearrangements about 87% or about 30% of the time, broadly matching IMGT annotations. A further reported finding was that TCR beta sequences accurately predicted the HLA-A and HLA-B alleles for most subjects in the first cohort. In a later analysis, the rate of TCR association differed among HLA loci, with DRB1 alleles having the most associated TCRs and HLA-C alleles having the fewest. For the cohort, immune exposure information was limited to CMV serostatus. A later genetic analysis associated a missense DCLRE1C variant with V-gene and J-gene trimming of TCR beta chains, and an independent cohort replicated the association. In a later analysis, most CMV-associated TCR beta chains were found to appear HLA-restricted, with HLA associations seemingly driven largely by CMV exposure. In a later genetic analysis, fewer N-insertions in productive TCRs were reported among donors in an Asian-associated ancestry cluster than the roughly 700-donor mean. Roughly 17 rarely observed V segments, including chromosome 9 orphons, were excluded from the earlier analysis of 550 to 700 of the donors because counts were too low.

On this clone itself: Its antigen remains undetermined. Base qualities are not recorded, but no much larger clone differs from it by a single base.

The cohort comprised 670 or so healthy bone marrow donors. Cohort members were all nominally healthy when sampled, although unrecorded immune exposures were likely present. The donor tested CMV seropositive, placing the donor among the 250 to 350 seropositive members of the cohort. A peripheral blood sample was collected from each donor, and TCR beta sequencing was performed on peripheral blood mononuclear cells. Genomic DNA was extracted from the blood cell samples with the Qiagen DNeasy Blood Extraction Kit. Receptor libraries were prepared by the immunoSEQ multiplex PCR assay. A mixture of 60 forward primers for TCR Vbeta segments and 13 reverse primers for TCR Jbeta segments was used in the multiplex PCR. The CDR3 region of rearranged TCR beta genes was amplified from genomic DNA by a multiplex PCR assay. On the Illumina HiSeq System, the amplified TCR beta libraries were sequenced as 87-base-pair reads. In the paper's pipeline: A later analysis counted some 74 million unique TCR beta chains across the approximately 700 repertoires, and 9 million to 14 million of these chains were shared by at least two donors. To remove PCR and sequencing errors, raw reads were error-corrected and collapsed into unique sequences using a nearest-neighbor algorithm that merged closely related sequences. Alignment of CDR3 sequences to IMGT reference sequences was used to assign V, D and J gene segments. For a sequence to be retained, a match of at least six nucleotides was required to both a V gene segment and a J gene segment. A rearrangement counted as productive if the CDR3 had no stop codons and remained in frame with V and J, and every other rearrangement counted as non-productive. Following IMGT convention, CDR3 was defined as the stretch from the second conserved V-encoded cysteine up to the conserved J-encoded phenylalanine. The earlier analysis of about 560 of the donors excluded any sequence lacking an unambiguous match to a single V gene segment. An earlier analysis of 450 to 650 of the donors called V segments functional above 56.7% productive rearrangements and segregating when the between-donor standard deviation exceeded 5%. To diagnose cytomegalovirus status from the catalog of TCR beta chain sequences, a statistical classification framework was built. V and J gene assignment, in a later analysis, came from comparing TCR nucleotide sequences with IMGT/GENE-DB human TR gene sequences. A later analysis assigned CDR3 sequences and most-parsimonious VDJ recombination scenarios with the TCRdist pipeline. A later analysis defined each TCR beta chain by its CDR3 amino acid sequence plus V-gene family, and excluded reads lacking a unique V-gene family. In a later analysis, around 650 highly shared, low-generation-probability nucleotide sequences were removed to address suspected cross-contamination and a sequencing artifact. For each public chain, a later analysis derived a clonal expansion index from normalized ranks of inferred template counts within each repertoire. In a later analysis, generation probabilities were computed using a VDJ recombination model fitted to out-of-frame rearrangements, and the results were checked against IGoR. In a later analysis, TCR-TCR, TCR-HLA and TCR-CMV co-occurrence was scored with hypergeometric tests, and a repertoire-size bias correction was applied to TCR pairs. A later analysis estimated false discovery rates by permuting HLA or CMV assignments 20 times. In a later analysis, co-occurring TCRs were grouped using DBSCAN, with TCRdist sequence similarity added in when clustering inside HLA-allele-positive subsets. For co-occurrence clustering, repertoires with fewer than 30,000 or more than 120,000 public chains were excluded, along with roughly 5 repertoires with anomalous nucleotide sharing. Entries here come from immuneACCESS through TCRdb and include only in-frame sequences with V and J called. Some clones fail to appear in such tables; in the studies checked, an unresolved V gene covers under half of the shortfall, and the cause of the remainder is unknown. V and J calls and clone size are those listed in that table; D and trimming were worked out from the DNA. Here the sample has around 170,000 clones; roughly 80% occur a single time. The top ten clones comprise around 2.5% of the sample.

Specimen: PBMCs. This clonotype was obtained from a woman aged 50 to 60 in good health and CMV-seropositive.

The nucleotide sequence is given as TGTACCACAAGATCAACAGGGAGTCGCCAAGAGACCCAGTACTTC. It is translated as CTTRSTGSRQETQYF. The V and J segments used are TRBV6-6 and TRBJ2-5; D gene: possibly TRBD1, on 6 matching bases. Measured from the cysteine to the phenylalanine, the CDR3 is 15 residues long. The only DNA kept is the CDR3, 45 bases in frame from the first base. CDR1 and CDR2, looked up from the germline V gene (reference sequence), are MNHNY and SVGAGI.